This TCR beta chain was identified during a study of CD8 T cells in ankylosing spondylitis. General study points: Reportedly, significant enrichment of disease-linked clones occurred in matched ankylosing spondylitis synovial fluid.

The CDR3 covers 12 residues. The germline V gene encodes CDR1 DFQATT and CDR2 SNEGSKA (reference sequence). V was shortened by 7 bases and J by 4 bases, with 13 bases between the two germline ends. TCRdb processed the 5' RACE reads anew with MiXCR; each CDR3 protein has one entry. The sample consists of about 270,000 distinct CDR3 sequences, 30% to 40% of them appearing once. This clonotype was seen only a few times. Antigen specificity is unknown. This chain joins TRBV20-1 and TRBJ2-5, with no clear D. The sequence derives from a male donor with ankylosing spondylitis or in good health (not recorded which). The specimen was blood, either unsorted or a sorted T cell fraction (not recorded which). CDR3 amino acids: CSGELRGETQYF. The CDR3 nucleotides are TGCAGTGGGGAATTAAGAGGAGAGACCCAGTACTTC.